This entry lists 30 T cell receptor beta chains sequenced from one sample in a study of post-analysis software for immune sequencing data. Study-level findings and limits: In patients, TRBV5-6, TRBV5-1 and TRBV20-1 belonged to five TRBV segments found more frequently than in controls.

Carried by the TCR beta cDNA libraries were unique molecular identifiers. Via MiXCR, TCRdb re-called the PCR reads, giving one row per CDR3 protein. This sample has about 460,000 distinct CDR3 sequences, with nearly 45% found just once. For these TCRs, the target antigens are not known. What was sequenced was blood. The receptors were sampled from a girl aged 5-17 years with multiple sclerosis.

The chain has TRBV12-3 or TRBV12-4 and TRBJ1-1; tentatively, D is TRBD1 (6 bases). V lost 5 bases and J lost 0, with 13 bases in between. The CDR3 is made up of 15 amino acids. For the CDR3, the DNA is TGTGCCAGCAGTCTCCGGGACACAATGAACACTGAAGCTTTCTTT. It specifies CASSLRDTMNTEAFF.

The chain carries TRBV4-1 and TRBJ2-7, with 7 bases aligning to TRBD2. The CDR3 totals 15 residues. The ends lost 0 bases at V and 7 bases at J; junction bases unmatched: 9. Germline CDR1 reads MGHRA; CDR2 reads YSYEKL. The CDR3 reads CASSQDRTSGIEQYF. CDR3 DNA: TGCGCCAGCAGCCAAGATCGAACGAGCGGGATTGAGCAGTACTTC.

This clonotype has more than one count but fewer than ten. The chain recombines TRBV28 with TRBJ2-7; D is perhaps TRBD2 (5 bases). V lost 2 bases to trimming and J lost 2 bases, with 10 bases between them. The CDR3 contains 14 residues. From germline, CDR1 is MDHEN and CDR2 SYDVKM. The CDR3 DNA follows: TGTGCCAGCAGTTTAAGGGAACTAGCCTACGAGCAGTACTTC. This codes for CASSLRELAYEQYF.

There are a few counts of this clonotype. V is TRBV20-1 and J is TRBJ2-3, with 7 bases aligning to TRBD2. Germline V gene data show CDR1 as DFQATT and CDR2 as SNEGSKA (reference sequence). This CDR3 is 15 amino acids long. After removal of 6 bases from V and 2 bases from J, the junction contained 11 bases not matched to a gene. Written as DNA, the CDR3 is TGCAGTGCCCGGGAGGAGGCGCATCACACAGATACGCAGTATTTT. This translates into CSAREEAHHTDTQYF.

The J gene is TRBJ2-7, the V gene TRBV20-1; D may be TRBD2 (6 bases). The V end lost 0 bases, the J end lost 0 bases, and 9 bases lay between the germline ends. This CDR3 contains 14 residues. CDR1 DFQATT and CDR2 SNEGSKA come from the germline V gene (reference sequence). CDR3: CSARESGHSYEQYV. The CDR3, as DNA: TGCAGTGCTAGAGAAAGCGGGCACTCCTACGAGCAGTACGTC.

The table lists this clonotype with a few counts. The rearrangement joins TRBV25-1 to TRBJ1-1, with no clear D. V was shortened by 10 bases and J by 3 bases, with 12 bases between the two germline ends. Germline assignment: CDR1 MGHDK and CDR2 SYGVNS. CDR3 length: 12 residues. Here the CDR3 reads CATQDGYTEAFF. The CDR3 bases are TGTGCCACCCAAGACGGGTACACTGAAGCTTTCTTT. Complete variable domain (other parts from reference TRBV25-1 and TRBJ1-1): EADIYQTPRYLVIGTGKKITLECSQTMGHDKMYWYQQDPGMELHLIHYSYGVNSTEKGDLSSESTVSRIRTEHFPLTLESARPSHTSQYLCATQDGYTEAFFGQGTRLTVV.

The chain uses TRBV20-1 and TRBJ1-5, with 7 positions matching TRBD1. The germline V gene has CDR1 DFQATT and CDR2 SNEGSKA (reference sequence). The junction had 14 bases not matched to a gene; V was cut back by 6 bases and J by 9 bases. The CDR3 extends over 14 amino acids. The CDR3 here is CSATHGQGGRPQHF. The CDR3 nucleotides are TGCAGTGCCACCCATGGGCAGGGGGGTAGGCCCCAGCATTTT.

This sequence joins TRBV20-1 and TRBJ1-4, with D unresolved. This CDR3 region has 12 residues. CDR1 is DFQATT, CDR2 SNEGSKA, per germline (reference sequence). The ends were cut back, 1 base at V and 8 bases at J, with 8 bases in the middle. Written as DNA, the CDR3 is TGCAGTGCTAGAGCGGGAGAGGAAAAACTGTTTTTT. Translated: CSARAGEEKLFF.

A few counts support this clonotype. The chain combines TRBV7-9 with TRBJ2-5; TRBD2 aligns across 10 bases. V was clipped by 1 base and J by 5 bases; unmatched bases: 13. The CDR3 is made up of 18 amino acids. CDR1 and CDR2 from the germline V gene are SEHNR and FQNEAQ (reference sequence). The CDR3 reads CASSLVTGLALSWETQYF. DNA for the CDR3: TGTGCCAGCAGCTTAGTTACGGGACTAGCGCTTTCCTGGGAGACCCAGTACTTC.

The V call is TRBV28, the J call TRBJ2-4; 7 nucleotides line up with TRBD1. The CDR3 runs to 16 residues. From germline, CDR1 is MDHEN and CDR2 SYDVKM. V gave up 8 bases and J gave up 1 base; unmatched junction bases: 11. CDR3 nucleotides: TGTGCCAGCGGCCCGCTCATGACAGGGGCCAAAAACATTCAGTACTTC. Translating gives CASGPLMTGAKNIQYF.

The chain employs TRBV12-3 or TRBV12-4 and TRBJ1-4, with 8 bases fitting TRBD1. Trimming at V came to 5 bases and at J to 3 bases, leaving 8 bases not matched to a gene. This CDR3 region has 16 residues. The CDR3 coding sequence is TGTGCCAGCAGTCCCCCCAGGGGGCTGGCTAATGAAAAACTGTTTTTT. Translated: CASSPPRGLANEKLFF.

The V call is TRBV7-2, the J call TRBJ1-2; 9 nucleotides agree with TRBD1. This CDR3 is 14 amino acids long. V shed 2 bases and J 6 bases; nucleotides not matched to a gene: 4. Germline CDR1 is SGHTA and CDR2 is FQGNSA. The CDR3 DNA reads TGTGCCAGCAGCTTAAGCCGGGACAGGGATGGCTACACCTTC. This encodes CASSLSRDRDGYTF.

The chain couples TRBV28 to TRBJ2-1; tentatively, D is TRBD2 (6 bases). V lost 3 bases, J lost 5 bases, and 11 bases lay in between. CDR1 is MDHEN, CDR2 SYDVKM, per germline. CDR3 length equals 14 residues. The CDR3 here is CASSFKRVDNEQFF. Written as DNA, the CDR3 is TGTGCCAGCAGTTTTAAGCGGGTCGACAATGAGCAGTTCTTC. Using reference TRBV28 and TRBJ2-1 for the parts outside the CDR3, the full variable domain is DVKVTQSSRYLVKRTGEKVFLECVQDMDHENMFWYRQDPGLGLRLIYFSYDVKMKEKGDIPEGYSVSREKKERFSLILESASTNQTSMYLCASSFKRVDNEQFFGPGTRLTVL.

In this sample, this clonotype turned up a few times. The CDR3 nucleotides are TGCAGTGCTAGGGGGACTAGACTAGCCAAAAACATTCAGTACTTC. Translating it yields CSARGTRLAKNIQYF. The chain links TRBV20-1 to TRBJ2-4, with 8 nucleotides matching TRBD2. Germline-derived CDR1 and CDR2 are DFQATT and SNEGSKA (reference sequence). This CDR3 contains 15 residues. The junction had 4 bases not matched to a gene; V was cut back by 3 bases and J by 0 bases.

About this clonotype itself: A read error may account for a junction end that differs from germline. V usage is TRBV7-8 and J usage is TRBJ2-7; TRBD2 aligns across 8 bases. This CDR3 contains 17 residues. CDR1 and CDR2 from the germline V gene are SGHVS and FQNEAQ. The DNA of the CDR3 is TGTGCCAGCAGTTTAGCGTATGGGCAGCGGGAGACCTACGAGCAGTACTTC. This encodes CASSLAYGQRETYEQYF.

There are a few counts of this clonotype. The DNA for the CDR3 is TGTGCCAGCAGTTCCCCCGAGAATAGCGGGGCCCGGGATGATGAGCAGTTCTTC. Amino acids: CASSSPENSGARDDEQFF. This chain joins TRBV12-3 or TRBV12-4 and TRBJ2-1; 8 bases fit TRBD2. V lost 4 bases, J lost 8 bases, and 19 bases stayed unmatched. The CDR3 is made up of 18 amino acids.

As DNA, the CDR3 is TGTGCCAGCAACGGCTTCCGAGAGGTGCAGTACTTC. Translating it yields CASNGFREVQYF. The V and J genes are TRBV2 and TRBJ2-7; D ambiguous. Germline values: CDR1 SNHLY, CDR2 FYNNEI. V lost 7 bases, J lost 9 bases, and 16 bases lay in between. This CDR3 comprises 12 residues.

Worth noting for this clonotype: One end of the junction fails to match germline, which may point to a read error. This chain uses TRBV3-1 with TRBJ1-4; 9 bases agree with TRBD1. Germline V lookup: CDR1 LGHDT, CDR2 YNNKEL (reference sequence). The CDR3 is 15 amino acids. CDR3 sequence reads: CASSPPWTGDEKRFF. The CDR3 nucleotides read TGTGCCAGCAGCCCTCCGTGGACAGGGGATGAAAAACGGTTTTTT. Drawing the rest from reference TRBV3-1 and TRBJ1-4, the complete variable domain is DTAVSQTPKYLVTQMGNDKSIKCEQNLGHDTMYWYKQDSKKFLKIMFSYNNKELIINETVPNRFSPKSPDKAHLNLHINSLELGDSAVYFCASSPPWTGDEKRFFGSGTQLSVL.

This clonotype was counted a few times. For the CDR3, the DNA is TGTGCCAGCAGCCGTCTGCAGGACAGTCCATGGGGGCAGTATTTT. Its translation: CASSRLQDSPWGQYF. The chain recombines TRBV28 with TRBJ2-3; a weak D match, TRBD1 (6 bases). Germline loops: CDR1 MDHEN, CDR2 SYDVKM. CDR3 size: 15 residues. Trimming took off 6 bases at V and 11 bases at J, with 24 bases between the two ends.

Comment on this clonotype: This may be a read error, as it is one base from a much larger clone. CDR3 nucleotide sequence: TGCAGGGCCCTCGAGGTGAACTATGGCTACACCTTC. Protein product: CRALEVNYGYTF. This chain uses TRBV20-1 with TRBJ1-2; D is undetermined. The CDR3 extends over 12 amino acids. The V gene's germline CDR1 is DFQATT and CDR2 SNEGSKA (reference sequence).

The sample holds one count of this clonotype. At one end, the junction sequence differs from germline, possibly due to a read error. The V gene is TRBV7-9, the J gene TRBJ1-4; D gene unclear. The CDR3 is made up of 15 amino acids. Germline CDR1 and CDR2: SEHNR and FQNEAQ (reference sequence). In DNA, the CDR3 is TGTGCCAGCAGCTCGCCGGGTCCAACTAGTGAAAAACTGTTTTTT. This sequence encodes CASSSPGPTSEKLFF.

The chain is built from TRBV20-1 and TRBJ2-7, with D possibly TRBD2 on 5 matching bases. Germline CDR1 is DFQATT and CDR2 is SNEGSKA (reference sequence). The CDR3 is 12 amino acids. The V gene lost 6 bases and the J gene lost 4 bases, with 13 bases spanning the gap. The CDR3 DNA reads TGCAGTGCGCCGGACCGGGATTACGAGCAGTACTTC. It translates to CSAPDRDYEQYF.

As regards this clonotype: The junction departs from germline at one end; a sequencing error may be responsible. The rearrangement uses TRBV7-7 and TRBJ2-5, with a weak D call TRBD2 (5 bases). CDR1 and CDR2 from the germline V gene are SSHAT and FNYEAQ (reference sequence). This CDR3 region has 14 residues. The CDR3 DNA is TGTGCTAGCAGCTTAACAGCTAGCCCCGGGACCCAGTACTTC. It codes for CASSLTASPGTQYF.

J is TRBJ2-5 and V is TRBV25-1; maybe TRBD2 (7 bases). The end of the DNA aligns better with TRBJ2-7, so the J call may be wrong. Germline V gene sequence: CDR1 MGHDK, CDR2 SYGVNS. This CDR3 comprises 14 residues. CDR3: CASGGAYSAYEQYF. CDR3 sequence (DNA): TGTGCCAGTGGGGGGGCGTACTCCGCCTACGAGCAGTACTTC.

This clonotype has only a few counts. This chain links TRBV11-2 with TRBJ2-7; the match to TRBD1 covers 10 bases. Germline V gives CDR1 SGHAT, CDR2 FQNNGV. Losses at the gene ends were 1 base for V and 6 bases for J; bases not matched to a gene: 3. This CDR3 has 14 residues. CDR3 sequence: CASSLGQGAFEQYF. DNA for the CDR3: TGTGCCAGCAGCTTAGGACAGGGGGCCTTCGAGCAGTACTTC.

The V gene is TRBV10-1, the J gene TRBJ2-1; no definite D call. The CDR3 is 15 residues long. Germline V gives CDR1 WNHNN, CDR2 SYGVQD (reference sequence). The V end lost 7 bases, the J end lost 2 bases, and 15 bases lay between the germline ends. This chain's CDR3 is CASTGSTSPYNEQFF. The CDR3 DNA sequence: TGCGCCAGCACGGGTTCGACCAGCCCCTACAATGAGCAGTTCTTC.

The rearrangement joins TRBV24-1 to TRBJ2-3, with D perhaps matching TRBD1 (6 bases). CDR3 length: 14 residues. The germline CDR1 and CDR2 sequences are KGHDR and SFDVKD. V was shortened by 7 bases and J by 2 bases, with 12 bases between the two germline ends. CDR3 in DNA: TGTGCCACCAGCCGGGACACCTACACAGATACGCAGTATTTT. It encodes CATSRDTYTDTQYF.

This clonotype was seen a handful of times. This chain uses TRBV10-3 with TRBJ2-7, with unresolved D. The J call is in doubt because the DNA end fits TRBJ2-5 better. Germline V lookup: CDR1 ENHRY, CDR2 SYGVKD. The CDR3 covers 12 residues. Written as DNA, the CDR3 is TGTGCCATCAGTGGGGGAAGGGAGACCCAGTACTTC. Translating it yields CAISGGRETQYF.

Here the CDR3 DNA reads TGCAGTGCTAGCTTGGGGAACATTCAGTACTTC. Translated: CSASLGNIQYF. The chain employs TRBV20-1 and TRBJ2-4; D is unclear. CDR1 and CDR2 from the germline V gene are DFQATT and SNEGSKA (reference sequence). This CDR3 is built from 11 residues. V gave up 3 bases and J gave up 7 bases, with 7 bases separating them.

This clonotype has just a few counts. V and J are TRBV13 and TRBJ2-1; 7 nucleotides line up with TRBD1. The CDR3 covers 16 residues. V shed 5 bases and J 2 bases; nucleotides not matched to a gene: 9. Germline V gives CDR1 PRHDT, CDR2 FYEKMQ (reference sequence). The CDR3 is CASSARRGIAYNEQFF. CDR3 coding DNA: TGTGCCAGCAGCGCCCGCAGGGGGATTGCCTACAATGAGCAGTTCTTC.